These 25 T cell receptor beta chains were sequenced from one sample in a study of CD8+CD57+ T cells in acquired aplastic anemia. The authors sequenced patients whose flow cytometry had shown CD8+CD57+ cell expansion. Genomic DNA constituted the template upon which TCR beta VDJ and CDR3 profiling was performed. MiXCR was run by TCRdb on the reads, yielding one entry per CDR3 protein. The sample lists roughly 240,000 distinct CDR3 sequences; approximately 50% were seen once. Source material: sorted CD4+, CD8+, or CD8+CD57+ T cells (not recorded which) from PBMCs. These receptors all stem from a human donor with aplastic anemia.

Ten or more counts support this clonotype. This chain's CDR3 is CATSRVAENYEQYF. CDR3 DNA sequence: TGTGCCACCAGCAGAGTGGCAGAAAACTACGAGCAGTACTTC. J is TRBJ2-7 and V is TRBV15; D remains ambiguous. The CDR3 loop spans 14 amino acids. Trimming took off 1 base at V and 3 bases at J, with 10 bases between the two ends. CDR1 and CDR2 from the germline V gene are LNHNV and YYDKDF (reference sequence).

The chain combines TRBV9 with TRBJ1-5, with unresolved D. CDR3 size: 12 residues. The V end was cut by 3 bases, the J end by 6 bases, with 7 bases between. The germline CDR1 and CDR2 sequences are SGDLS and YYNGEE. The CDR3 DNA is TGTGCCAGCAGCGGGGGTGGTCAGCCCCAGCATTTT. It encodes CASSGGGQPQHF.

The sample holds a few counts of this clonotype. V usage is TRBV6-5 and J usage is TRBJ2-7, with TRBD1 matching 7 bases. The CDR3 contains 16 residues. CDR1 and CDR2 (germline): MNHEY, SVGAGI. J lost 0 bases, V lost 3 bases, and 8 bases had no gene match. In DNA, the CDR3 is TGTGCCAGCAGTTATGCCACAGGGGTGGGCTCCTACGAGCAGTACTTC. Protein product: CASSYATGVGSYEQYF.

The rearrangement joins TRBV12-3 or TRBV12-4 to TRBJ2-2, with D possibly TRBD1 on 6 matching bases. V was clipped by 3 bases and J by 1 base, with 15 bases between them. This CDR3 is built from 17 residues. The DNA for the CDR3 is TGTGCCAGCAGTTTGAACAGGGCCGAAGTGAACACCGGGGAGCTGTTTTTT. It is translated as CASSLNRAEVNTGELFF.

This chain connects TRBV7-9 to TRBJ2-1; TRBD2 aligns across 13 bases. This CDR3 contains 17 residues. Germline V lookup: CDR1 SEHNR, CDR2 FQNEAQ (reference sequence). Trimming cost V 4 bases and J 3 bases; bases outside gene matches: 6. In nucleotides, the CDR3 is TGTGCCAGCAGCTCTTCGGGACTAGCGGGGTTCTACAATGAGCAGTTCTTC. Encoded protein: CASSSSGLAGFYNEQFF.

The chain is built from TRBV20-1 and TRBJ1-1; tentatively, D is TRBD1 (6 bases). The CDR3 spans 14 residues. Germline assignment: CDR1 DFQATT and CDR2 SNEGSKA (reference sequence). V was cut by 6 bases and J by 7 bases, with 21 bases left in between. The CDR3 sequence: CSAGRGTGFNEAFF. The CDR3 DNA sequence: TGCAGTGCCGGCAGGGGAACTGGGTTTAATGAAGCTTTCTTT.

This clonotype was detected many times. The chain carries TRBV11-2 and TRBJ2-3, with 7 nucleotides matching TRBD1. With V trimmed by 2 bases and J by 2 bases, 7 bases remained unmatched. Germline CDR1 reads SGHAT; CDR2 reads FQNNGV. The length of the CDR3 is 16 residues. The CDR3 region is CASSLNGQVVTDTQYF. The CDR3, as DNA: TGTGCCAGCAGCTTAAATGGACAGGTGGTCACAGATACGCAGTATTTT.

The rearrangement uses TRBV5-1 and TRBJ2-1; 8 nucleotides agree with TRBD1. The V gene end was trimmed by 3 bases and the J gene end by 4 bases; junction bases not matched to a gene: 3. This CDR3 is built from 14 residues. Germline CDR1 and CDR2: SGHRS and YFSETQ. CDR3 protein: CASSWTGTYNEQFF. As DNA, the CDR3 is TGCGCCAGCAGCTGGACAGGGACTTACAATGAGCAGTTCTTC.

CDR3 coding DNA: TGCAGCGTAGACCAGGTCGCCACGAATGAGCAGTTCTTC. It encodes CSVDQVATNEQFF. The J gene is TRBJ2-1, the V gene TRBV29-1, with no clear D. The germline V gene has CDR1 SQVTM and CDR2 ANQGSEA. V was trimmed by 6 bases and J by 7 bases, leaving 16 bases between them. The CDR3 sequence is 13 residues long.

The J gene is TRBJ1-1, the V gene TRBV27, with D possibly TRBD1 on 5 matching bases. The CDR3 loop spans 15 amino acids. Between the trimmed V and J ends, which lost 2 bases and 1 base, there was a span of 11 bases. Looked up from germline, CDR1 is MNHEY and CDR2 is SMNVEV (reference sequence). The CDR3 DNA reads TGTGCCAGCAGTTTAACGCCTACAGGGAACACTGAAGCTTTCTTT. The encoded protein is CASSLTPTGNTEAFF.

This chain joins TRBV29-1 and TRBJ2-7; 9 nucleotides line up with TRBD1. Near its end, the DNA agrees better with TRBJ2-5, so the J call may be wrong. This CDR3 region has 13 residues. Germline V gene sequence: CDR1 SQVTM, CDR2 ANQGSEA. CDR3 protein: CSVPTGGEETQYF. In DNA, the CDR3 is TGCAGCGTGCCGACAGGGGGTGAAGAGACCCAGTACTTC.

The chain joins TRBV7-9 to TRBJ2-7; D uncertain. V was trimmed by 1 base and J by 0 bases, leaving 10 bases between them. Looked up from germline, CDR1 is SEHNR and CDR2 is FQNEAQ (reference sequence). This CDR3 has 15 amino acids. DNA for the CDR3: TGTGCCAGCAGCTTAGTCTCCTGGAGCTCCTACGAGCAGTACTTC. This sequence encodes CASSLVSWSSYEQYF.

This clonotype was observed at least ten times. In DNA, the CDR3 is TGTGCCACCAGTGATCATAGCGGGGCGAGCTTTGGGGAGCAGTTCTTC. This gives the protein CATSDHSGASFGEQFF. This rearrangement joins TRBV24-1 to TRBJ2-1, with TRBD2 matching 8 bases. The CDR3 loop spans 16 amino acids. V gave up 3 bases and J gave up 10 bases; unmatched junction bases: 13. Germline lookup yields CDR1 KGHDR and CDR2 SFDVKD.

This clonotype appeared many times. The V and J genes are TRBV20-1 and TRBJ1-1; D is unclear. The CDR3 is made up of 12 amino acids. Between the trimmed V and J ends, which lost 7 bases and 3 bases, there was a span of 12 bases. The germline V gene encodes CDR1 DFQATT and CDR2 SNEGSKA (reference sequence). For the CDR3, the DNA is TGCAGTGGAGCGCTTACGGACACTGAAGCTTTCTTT. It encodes CSGALTDTEAFF.

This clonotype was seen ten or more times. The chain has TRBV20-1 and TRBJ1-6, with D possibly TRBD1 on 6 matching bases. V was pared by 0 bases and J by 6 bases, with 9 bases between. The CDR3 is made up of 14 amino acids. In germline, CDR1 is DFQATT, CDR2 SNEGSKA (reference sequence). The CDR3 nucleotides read TGCAGTGCTAGAGATCGACAGGTTAATTCACCCCTCCACTTT. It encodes CSARDRQVNSPLHF.

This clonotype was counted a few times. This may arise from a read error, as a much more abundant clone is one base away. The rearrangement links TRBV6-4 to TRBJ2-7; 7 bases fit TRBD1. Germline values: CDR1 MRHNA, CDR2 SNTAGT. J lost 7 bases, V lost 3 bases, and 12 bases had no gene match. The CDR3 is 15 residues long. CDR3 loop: CASSEGDSPYNEQYF. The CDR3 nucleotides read TGTGCCAGCAGTGAAGGGGACAGCCCTTACAATGAGCAGTACTTC.

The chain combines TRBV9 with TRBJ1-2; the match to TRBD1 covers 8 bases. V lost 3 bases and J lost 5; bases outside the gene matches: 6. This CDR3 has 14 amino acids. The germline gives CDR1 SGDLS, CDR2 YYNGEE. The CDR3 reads CASSGGQGTYGYTF. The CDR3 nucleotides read TGTGCCAGCAGCGGCGGACAGGGTACTTATGGCTACACCTTC.

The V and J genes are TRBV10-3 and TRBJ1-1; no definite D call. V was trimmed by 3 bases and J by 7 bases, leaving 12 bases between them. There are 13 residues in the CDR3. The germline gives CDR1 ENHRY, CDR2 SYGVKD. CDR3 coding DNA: TGTGCCATCAGTGATTTTGGCAGGCATGAAGCTTTCTTT. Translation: CAISDFGRHEAFF.

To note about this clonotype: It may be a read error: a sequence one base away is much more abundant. The CDR3 here is CSATRTDPCEQYF. The DNA for the CDR3 is TGCAGTGCTACGAGGACAGATCCCTGCGAGCAGTACTTC. This chain connects TRBV20-1 to TRBJ2-7; maybe TRBD1 (6 bases). The ends were cut back, 4 bases at V and 6 bases at J, with 16 bases in the middle. The length of the CDR3 is 13 residues. From germline, CDR1 is DFQATT and CDR2 SNEGSKA (reference sequence).

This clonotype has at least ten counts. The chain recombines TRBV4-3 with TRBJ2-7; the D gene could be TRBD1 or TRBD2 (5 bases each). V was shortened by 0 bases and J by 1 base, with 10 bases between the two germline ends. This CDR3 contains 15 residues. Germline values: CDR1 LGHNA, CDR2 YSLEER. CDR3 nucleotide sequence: TGCGCCAGCAGCCAAGACTGGGGGAGATCCTACGAGCAGTACTTC. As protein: CASSQDWGRSYEQYF.

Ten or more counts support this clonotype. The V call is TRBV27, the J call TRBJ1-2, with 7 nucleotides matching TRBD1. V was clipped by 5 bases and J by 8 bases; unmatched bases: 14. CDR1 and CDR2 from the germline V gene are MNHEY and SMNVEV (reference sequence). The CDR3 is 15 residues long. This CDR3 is CASSPMDRSNFGYTF. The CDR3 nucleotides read TGTGCCAGCAGTCCGATGGACAGGTCTAATTTCGGCTACACCTTC.

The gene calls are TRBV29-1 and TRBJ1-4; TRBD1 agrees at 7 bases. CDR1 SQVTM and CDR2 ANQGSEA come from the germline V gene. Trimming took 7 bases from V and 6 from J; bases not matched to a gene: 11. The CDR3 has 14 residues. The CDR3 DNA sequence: TGCAGCGACCTGGACAGGCTGTATGATGAAAAACTGTTTTTT. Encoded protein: CSDLDRLYDEKLFF.

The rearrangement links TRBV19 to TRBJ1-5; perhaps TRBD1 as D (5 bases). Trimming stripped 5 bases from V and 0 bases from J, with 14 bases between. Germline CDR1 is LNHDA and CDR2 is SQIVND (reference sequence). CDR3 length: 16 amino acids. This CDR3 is CASSYPTGLSNQPQHF. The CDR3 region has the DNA TGTGCCAGTAGTTATCCGACGGGGCTTAGCAATCAGCCCCAGCATTTT.

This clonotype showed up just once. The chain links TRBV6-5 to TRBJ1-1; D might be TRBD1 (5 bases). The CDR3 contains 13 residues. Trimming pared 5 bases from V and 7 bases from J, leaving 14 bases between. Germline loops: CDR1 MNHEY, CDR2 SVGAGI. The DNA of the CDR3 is TGTGCCAGCAGTCCCCCGACAGTGAATGAAGCTTTCTTT. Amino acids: CASSPPTVNEAFF.

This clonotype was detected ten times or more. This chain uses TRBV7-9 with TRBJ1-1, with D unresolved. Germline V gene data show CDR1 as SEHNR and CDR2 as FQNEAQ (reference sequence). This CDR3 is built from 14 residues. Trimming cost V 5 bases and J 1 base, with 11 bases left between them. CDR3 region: CASSPSWGNTEAFF. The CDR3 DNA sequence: TGTGCCAGCAGCCCCAGTTGGGGGAACACTGAAGCTTTCTTT.